This T cell receptor (beta chain) was retrieved from a study of blood T cells in healthy people across ages. Study-level results: The authors considered diversity estimates from one million T cells to be underestimates.

The use of a sample-barcoded 5' primer and a J-beta primer mix characterized a second PCR of roughly 7 to 12 cycles. Via MiXCR, TCRdb re-called the 5' RACE reads, giving one row per CDR3 protein. The sample carries about 1.1 million distinct CDR3 sequences, roughly two fifths recorded once. Germline-derived CDR1 and CDR2 are MNHNY and SVGAGI (reference sequence). V lost 4 bases and J lost 6, with 18 bases in between. The CDR3 extends over 16 amino acids. Comments on this clonotype: Its matching antigen is unknown.

The donors, all healthy, were Caucasians living in Russia, aged about 6 to 90. The receptor was isolated from a man younger than 35 in good health. This chain joins TRBV6-6 and TRBJ1-4; the D gene is possibly TRBD1 (5 bases). The sequencing sample was made of blood. Here the CDR3 DNA reads TGTGCCAGCAGTTTAACACCGGGGGGTTCTCATGAAAAACTGTTTTTT. This sequence encodes CASSLTPGGSHEKLFF.